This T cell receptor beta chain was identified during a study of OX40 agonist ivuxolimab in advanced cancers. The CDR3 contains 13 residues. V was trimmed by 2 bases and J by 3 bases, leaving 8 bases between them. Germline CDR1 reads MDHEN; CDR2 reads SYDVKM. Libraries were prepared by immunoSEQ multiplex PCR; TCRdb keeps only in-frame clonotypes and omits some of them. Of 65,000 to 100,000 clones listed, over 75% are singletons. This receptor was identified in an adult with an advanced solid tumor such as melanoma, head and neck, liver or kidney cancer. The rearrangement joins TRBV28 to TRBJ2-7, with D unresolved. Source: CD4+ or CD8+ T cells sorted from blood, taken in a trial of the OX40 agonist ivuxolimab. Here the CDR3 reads CASSLSRNYEQYF. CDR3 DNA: TGTGCCAGCAGTTTAAGCAGGAACTACGAGCAGTACTTC. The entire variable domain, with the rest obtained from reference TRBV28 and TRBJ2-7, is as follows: DVKVTQSSRYLVKRTGEKVFLECVQDMDHENMFWYRQDPGLGLRLIYFSYDVKMKEKGDIPEGYSVSREKKERFSLILESASTNQTSMYLCASSLSRNYEQYFGPGTRLTVT.